These 8 T cell receptor beta chains share one sample of origin, sequenced in a study of vaccination and CD4 T cells after COVID-19. The treatment was: approximately nine-day PBMC culture with coronavirus spike peptide pools or control peptides (ViraFEST assay). Sequencing of DNA taken from cultured CD4+ T cells relied on the Oncomine TCR Beta short-read assay. One entry per CDR3 protein, called by TCRdb with MiXCR from the PCR reads. The sample yields 8,000 to 10,000 distinct CDR3 sequences, 30% to 45% seen once. These receptors lack a known antigen. The sequencing sample was made of CD4+ T cells from blood, cultured in vitro. The receptor source for this set is a human donor who had recovered from COVID-19.

This clonotype was detected a few times. This sequence joins TRBV6-1 and TRBJ1-5; D uncertain. V was shortened by 5 bases and J by 0 bases, with 11 bases between the two germline ends. Germline V CDR1 and CDR2: MNHNS, SASEGT. The CDR3 is 15 amino acids. The CDR3 is CASSPLRYSNQPQHF. The CDR3 DNA is TGTGCCAGCAGTCCCCTGAGGTATAGCAATCAGCCCCAGCATTTT.

The rearrangement joins TRBV6-2 or TRBV6-3 to TRBJ2-1, with TRBD1 matching 9 bases. The germline V gene has CDR1 MNHEY and CDR2 SVGEGT. Trimming removed 6 bases from V and 3 bases from J; junction bases left unmatched: 3. The CDR3 is 14 residues long. Here the CDR3 DNA reads TGTGCCAGCAGACAGGGGGCAAGCTACAATGAGCAGTTCTTC. Encoded protein: CASRQGASYNEQFF.

The chain has TRBV11-2 and TRBJ2-5; 14 positions match TRBD2. The germline gives CDR1 SGHAT, CDR2 FQNNGV. The CDR3 is 16 residues long. V was pared by 5 bases and J by 5 bases, with 7 bases of the junction left unmatched. As DNA, the CDR3 is TGTGCCAGCAGCCTACAGGGACTAGCGGGGGACGAGACCCAGTACTTC. Translating gives CASSLQGLAGDETQYF.

The CDR3 sequence: CSATGPNEKLFF. The CDR3 region has the DNA TGCAGTGCTACGGGACCCAATGAAAAACTGTTTTTT. The rearrangement uses TRBV20-1 and TRBJ1-4; maybe TRBD1 (5 bases). In germline, CDR1 is DFQATT, CDR2 SNEGSKA (reference sequence). Trimming left V 4 bases short and J 5 bases short, with 8 bases between. The CDR3 has 12 amino acids.

V gene TRBV7-9 combines with J gene TRBJ1-4; no clear D gene. Trimming pared 3 bases from V and 1 base from J, leaving 12 bases between. The germline gives CDR1 SEHNR, CDR2 FQNEAQ (reference sequence). The CDR3 length is 16 residues. In nucleotides, the CDR3 is TGTGCCAGCAGCTTGGGTGTTGGAGAAACTAATGAAAAACTGTTTTTT. Amino acids: CASSLGVGETNEKLFF.

This chain uses TRBV10-3 with TRBJ2-1; 12 bases agree with TRBD2. This CDR3 contains 14 residues. Per germline, CDR1 ENHRY and CDR2 SYGVKD. CDR3 nucleotide sequence: TGTGTCTCCCAGGAGACTAGCGGGGGCCGAGGGCAGTTCTTC. Translating gives CVSQETSGGRGQFF.

V is TRBV10-3 and J is TRBJ1-5; D gene unclear. Deletions cut 0 bases from V and 0 bases from J, with 9 bases between. Germline CDR1 is ENHRY and CDR2 is SYGVKD. The CDR3 spans 16 residues. The CDR3 region is CAISESRSVSNQPQHF. The CDR3 DNA is TGTGCCATCAGTGAGTCCAGGTCGGTTAGCAATCAGCCCCAGCATTTT.

The J gene is TRBJ2-3, the V gene TRBV4-1; no clear D. Deletions cut 2 bases from V and 7 bases from J, with 13 bases between. There are 14 residues in the CDR3. Germline values: CDR1 MGHRA, CDR2 YSYEKL. CDR3 protein: CASSQPRSGYTQYF. The CDR3 coding sequence is TGCGCCAGCAGCCAACCTAGATCCGGGTATACGCAGTATTTT.